Below are 24 T cell receptor beta chains sequenced from a single sample in a study of molecular identifiers for immune sequencing clone quantification. From the PCR reads, TCRdb called clonotypes with MiXCR, one entry per CDR3 protein. The sample has about 630,000 distinct CDR3 sequences; 25% are singletons. Sequenced: naive CD8+ T cells from blood, with Jurkat cell RNA spiked in. The sample's subset: FACS-sorted CD8+CD4-CCR7+CD45RA+ naive T cells. The receptor set was obtained from a human donor in good health. Some libraries in this study had Jurkat cell RNA spiked in.

A remark on this clonotype: A junction boundary mismatches the germline segment, possibly from a read error. The chain couples TRBV6-2 or TRBV6-3 to TRBJ1-1, with D possibly TRBD1 on 5 matching bases. Germline CDR1 MNHEY, CDR2 SVGEGT. The CDR3 has 15 amino acids. The CDR3 region is CARSYFGAQDTEAFF. The CDR3 DNA reads as TGTGCCCGCAGCTATTTTGGGGCCCAGGACACTGAAGCTTTCTTT.

This clonotype has only a few counts. The V and J genes are TRBV24-1 and TRBJ2-1; 10 bases agree with TRBD1. The CDR3 length is 13 residues. V shed 9 bases, J shed 4 bases, and the junction held 2 bases outside the gene matches. Germline V lookup: CDR1 KGHDR, CDR2 SFDVKD. The CDR3 DNA is TGTGCCACCGGGACAGGGGAGTACAATGAGCAGTTCTTC. Residues: CATGTGEYNEQFF.

This clonotype has at least ten counts. The V call is TRBV28, the J call TRBJ2-7; D might be TRBD1 or TRBD2, each matching 5 bases. The CDR3 covers 15 residues. The ends were cut back, 5 bases at V and 2 bases at J, with 16 bases in the middle. Germline values: CDR1 MDHEN, CDR2 SYDVKM. The CDR3 protein is CASSTGGTGPYEQYF. The CDR3 bases are TGTGCCAGCAGTACTGGTGGGACGGGCCCCTACGAGCAGTACTTC.

This clonotype was counted many times. The genes are TRBV5-6 and TRBJ1-1; D gene uncertain. Germline V lookup: CDR1 SGHDT, CDR2 YYEEEE. CDR3 length equals 14 residues. The V end lost 0 bases, the J end lost 2 bases, and 8 bases lay between the germline ends. CDR3 residues: CASSLAPQNTEAFF. The CDR3 DNA reads as TGTGCCAGCAGCTTGGCCCCACAAAACACTGAAGCTTTCTTT.

Comments on this clonotype: A much larger clone differs from this one at a single base, so this may be a read error. This chain joins TRBV28 and TRBJ1-5; D remains ambiguous. The CDR3 has 15 residues. V lost 6 bases and J 3 bases, leaving 15 bases between the germline ends. Germline CDR1 reads MDHEN; CDR2 reads SYDVKM. The CDR3 DNA is TGTGCCAGCAGCCTAAGGCCCCGGCTCAATCAGCCCCAGCATTTT. Amino acids: CASSLRPRLNQPQHF. The whole variable domain, remainder taken from reference TRBV28 and TRBJ1-5, is DVKVTQSSRYLVKRTGEKVFLECVQDMDHENMFWYRQDPGLGLRLIYFSYDVKMKEKGDIPEGYSVSREKKERFSLILESASTNQTSMYLCASSLRPRLNQPQHFGDGTRLSIL.

On this clonotype: In this CDR3 the conserved last residue, phenylalanine or tryptophan, is missing, so a read error is likely. The genes are TRBV10-3 and TRBJ1-1; D unresolved. Between the trimmed V and J ends, which lost 0 bases and 8 bases, there was a span of 7 bases. This CDR3 has 12 amino acids. Germline CDR1 is ENHRY and CDR2 is SYGVKD. CDR3 coding DNA: TGTGCCATCAGTGAGTCGAAACAGGAAGCTTTCTAT. This sequence encodes CAISESKQEAFY.

J is TRBJ2-2 and V is TRBV10-3; no firm D call. Deletions cut 0 bases from V and 3 bases from J, with 11 bases between. CDR3 length equals 16 residues. Germline values: CDR1 ENHRY, CDR2 SYGVKD. The CDR3 DNA sequence: TGTGCCATCAGTGAGTCAGAAATTTCCTACACCGGGGAGCTGTTTTTT. Its protein is CAISESEISYTGELFF.

This clonotype was recorded at least ten times. The junction shows a germline mismatch at one end, possibly a read error. The CDR3 is CASSASSYEQYF. The CDR3 DNA follows: TGCGCCAGCAGTGCCAGCTCCTACGAGCAGTACTTC. The chain joins TRBV12-3 or TRBV12-4 to TRBJ2-7; no definite D call. The CDR3 is 12 amino acids.

Only a few counts were recorded for this clonotype. Here the CDR3 DNA reads TGCGCCAGCAGCCAAGACCAGGGGGTATTCTACGAGCAGTACTTC. Translating it yields CASSQDQGVFYEQYF. The genes are TRBV4-3 and TRBJ2-7, with 7 bases matching TRBD1. The CDR3 is 15 amino acids. Per germline, CDR1 LGHNA and CDR2 YSLEER. Germline trimming cut 0 bases from V and 3 bases from J; bases unmatched to any gene: 5.

Turning to this clonotype: One end of the junction fails to match germline, which may point to a read error. The rearrangement uses TRBV6-5 and TRBJ2-5; tentative D call: TRBD1 (6 bases). Germline V gives CDR1 MNHEY, CDR2 SVGAGI. The CDR3 consists of 12 residues. As DNA, the CDR3 is TGTGCCACCAGGACAGTACAAGAGACCCAGTGCTTC. It codes for CATRTVQETQCF.

The genes are TRBV19 and TRBJ2-3; D is perhaps TRBD2 (6 bases). CDR1 and CDR2 (germline): LNHDA, SQIVND (reference sequence). Trimming took 10 bases from V and 4 from J, leaving 18 bases between them. The CDR3 has 14 residues. The CDR3 region is CATTTGAGPDTQYF. The CDR3 bases are TGTGCCACTACGACCGGCGCGGGGCCAGATACGCAGTATTTT.

This clonotype was seen many times. The chain is built from TRBV7-7 and TRBJ1-1; unclear D gene. The V gene lost 6 bases and the J gene lost 5 bases, with 13 bases spanning the gap. This CDR3 spans 13 amino acids. Germline lookup yields CDR1 SSHAT and CDR2 FNYEAQ (reference sequence). The CDR3 DNA follows: TGTGCCAGCAGTGCGGCCCCAAGAACTGAAGCTTTCTTT. Protein sequence: CASSAAPRTEAFF. Together with reference TRBV7-7 and TRBJ1-1, the CDR3 gives the full variable domain: GAGVSQSPRYKVTKRGQDVTLRCDPISSHATLYWYQQALGQGPEFLTYFNYEAQPDKSGLPSDRFSAERPEGSISTLTIQRTEQRDSAMYRCASSAAPRTEAFFGQGTRLTVV.

This clonotype showed up many times. The V gene is TRBV27, the J gene TRBJ1-1; unclear D gene. CDR1 is MNHEY and CDR2 is SMNVEV in the germline V gene (reference sequence). The CDR3 covers 14 residues. The V end was cut by 0 bases, the J end by 3 bases, with 8 bases between. The CDR3 DNA follows: TGTGCCAGCAGTTTATCTGGGGTCGACACTGAAGCTTTCTTT. Its translation is CASSLSGVDTEAFF.

This clonotype was recorded at least ten times. The chain has TRBV2 and TRBJ1-5, with no clear D. CDR3 length: 12 amino acids. The V gene lost 7 bases and the J gene lost 3 bases, with 7 bases spanning the gap. Per the germline V gene, CDR1 is SNHLY and CDR2 is FYNNEI. CDR3: CASNGINQPQHF. CDR3 DNA: TGTGCCAGCAATGGGATCAATCAGCCCCAGCATTTT. Drawing the rest from reference TRBV2 and TRBJ1-5, the complete variable domain is EPEVTQTPSHQVTQMGQEVILRCVPISNHLYFYWYRQILGQKVEFLVSFYNNEISEKSEIFDDQFSVERPDGSNFTLKIRSTKLEDSAMYFCASNGINQPQHFGDGTRLSIL.

This clonotype was found many times. The rearrangement links TRBV29-1 to TRBJ1-1; 9 bases line up with TRBD1. CDR3 length: 14 amino acids. CDR1 is SQVTM and CDR2 is ANQGSEA in the germline V gene. The V segment lost 4 bases and the J segment 5 bases; nucleotides outside the gene matches: 8. CDR3 DNA sequence: TGCAGCGTTGGTGGGGGACAGGGTGAAACTGAAGCTTTCTTT. Translation: CSVGGGQGETEAFF.

A word on this clonotype: This sequence may be a read error, since a much larger clone differs from it by one base. This rearrangement joins TRBV19 to TRBJ2-4; D is undetermined. V was clipped by 10 bases and J by 1 base, with 11 bases between them. CDR1 LNHDA and CDR2 SQIVND come from the germline V gene (reference sequence). This CDR3 has 13 amino acids. The CDR3 DNA reads TGTGCCACATCGCCCCATGCCAAAAACATTCAGTACTTC. It translates to CATSPHAKNIQYF.

This clonotype was found a few times. V and J are TRBV15 and TRBJ1-6, with D hard to call. CDR3 size: 13 residues. The V and J ends lost 0 bases and 5 bases respectively, with 2 bases between them. Germline values: CDR1 LNHNV, CDR2 YYDKDF (reference sequence). The chain's CDR3 is CATSREDNSPLHF. The CDR3 DNA reads TGTGCCACCAGCAGAGAAGATAATTCACCCCTCCACTTT.

This clonotype was seen repeatedly, ten times or more. This sequence joins TRBV6-2 or TRBV6-3 and TRBJ1-1, with D unclear. Germline-derived CDR1 and CDR2 are MNHEY and SVGEGT. Trimming removed 0 bases at V and 3 bases at J, with 14 bases between. The CDR3 covers 16 residues. CDR3 DNA sequence: TGTGCCAGCAGTTACTCTTTGCGGGGTTTTGACACTGAAGCTTTCTTT. Amino acids: CASSYSLRGFDTEAFF.

Notes on this clonotype: Being one base from a much bigger clone, this may be a read error. This chain links TRBV9 with TRBJ1-1, with 9 bases aligning to TRBD1. V lost 7 bases and J lost 0; bases outside the gene matches: 10. Germline-derived CDR1 and CDR2 are SGDLS and YYNGEE. The CDR3 covers 16 residues. The CDR3 DNA sequence: TGTGCCAGCGGCGCGGACAGGGGACACATGAACACTGAAGCTTTCTTT. Translated: CASGADRGHMNTEAFF.

The CDR3 is CASSSTRLAEETQYF. The CDR3 bases are TGTGCCAGCAGTAGCACGCGACTAGCAGAAGAGACCCAGTACTTC. The chain carries TRBV2 and TRBJ2-5, with 7 bases identical to TRBD2. Germline V gene data show CDR1 as SNHLY and CDR2 as FYNNEI. The CDR3 sequence is 15 residues long. Germline trimming cut 5 bases from V and 3 bases from J; bases unmatched to any gene: 9.

The table lists this clonotype with a few counts. The rearrangement uses TRBV27 and TRBJ2-5, with D hard to call. CDR3 length: 12 amino acids. Germline-derived CDR1 and CDR2 are MNHEY and SMNVEV (reference sequence). Trimming took off 7 bases at V and 7 bases at J, with 13 bases between the two ends. In DNA form, the CDR3 reads TGTGCCAGCAACAGTTTATGGGGGACCCAGTACTTC. It codes for CASNSLWGTQYF.

This clonotype appeared many times. The chain is built from TRBV13 and TRBJ1-6; no definite D call. The CDR3 sequence is 12 residues long. V was clipped by 5 bases and J by 7 bases, with 6 bases between them. In germline, CDR1 is PRHDT, CDR2 FYEKMQ (reference sequence). The CDR3 region has the DNA TGTGCCAGCAGCGGCGGGAATTCACCCCTCCACTTT. Translation gives CASSGGNSPLHF.

The rearrangement links TRBV7-7 to TRBJ2-2, with D perhaps matching TRBD2 (6 bases). The V end lost 4 bases, the J end lost 3 bases, and 9 bases lay between the germline ends. CDR3 length: 14 amino acids. Germline-derived CDR1 and CDR2 are SSHAT and FNYEAQ (reference sequence). Here the CDR3 reads CASSWGEDTGELFF. For the CDR3, the DNA is TGTGCCAGCAGCTGGGGGGAGGACACCGGGGAGCTGTTTTTT.

As regards this clonotype: The conserved phenylalanine or tryptophan normally closing the CDR3 is absent here, so this likely arose from a read error. Because the CDR3's place on the DNA is in doubt, the DNA is left out and the CDR3 is given as listed by TCRdb. The rearrangement joins TRBV21-1 to TRBJ2-7; the DNA was not used to check the table's D call, TRBD2. TRBV21-1 is a pseudogene. The CDR3 sequence runs 15 residues, both termini included. Here the CDR3 reads CASSKVSGTADEQYS.